The 6 T cell receptor beta chains listed next were all sequenced from one sample in a study of control samples from healthy donors and cancer patients. TCRdb's copy holds only in-frame clones and misses some; the assay was immunoSEQ multiplex PCR. The data hold around 80,000 clones, with 91% observed a single time. The sequenced sample was blood. These TCRs come from a man between 45 and 60 years old in good health.

The V call is TRBV19, the J call TRBJ1-1, with unresolved D. Looked up from germline, CDR1 is LNHDA and CDR2 is SQIVND (reference sequence). Trimming stripped 3 bases from V and 5 bases from J, with 13 bases between. The CDR3 is 14 amino acids. The CDR3 sequence is CASSISHMGTEAFF. For the CDR3, the DNA is TGTGCCAGTAGTATTTCTCATATGGGAACTGAAGCTTTCTTT.

This clone came up once. This chain joins TRBV20-1 and TRBJ2-1, with unresolved D. The germline V gene has CDR1 DFQATT and CDR2 SNEGSKA (reference sequence). The V and J ends lost 6 bases and 9 bases respectively, with 12 bases between them. The CDR3 has 11 amino acids. CDR3 nucleotide sequence: TGCAGTGCCCTTCCTAGGGTTGAGCAGTTCTTC. Encoded protein: CSALPRVEQFF.

The genes are TRBV19 and TRBJ1-2; 7 bases match TRBD1. J lost 3 bases, V lost 4 bases, and 8 bases had no gene match. Germline lookup yields CDR1 LNHDA and CDR2 SQIVND (reference sequence). The length of the CDR3 is 15 residues. The chain's CDR3 is CASSRPTGAHYGYTF. Here the CDR3 DNA reads TGTGCCAGTAGTAGACCAACAGGGGCACACTATGGCTACACCTTC.

The rearrangement joins TRBV5-8 to TRBJ1-5; D not certain. Germline assignment: CDR1 SGHTS and CDR2 YDEGEE. V was trimmed by 4 bases and J by 3 bases, leaving 11 bases between them. The CDR3 length is 14 residues. This chain's CDR3 is CASSIREPNQPQHF. CDR3 bases: TGTGCCAGCAGCATTCGGGAGCCCAATCAGCCCCAGCATTTT.

The rearrangement uses TRBV21-1 and TRBJ2-3; the table calls TRBD2, which could not be checked here. TRBV21-1 is a recognized pseudogene. The CDR3 sequence is 12 residues long. CDR3 protein: CAAHAGTDTQYF. The CDR3 coding sequence is TGTGCCGCTCACGCCGGGACAGATACGCAGTATTTT.

The chain joins TRBV15 to TRBJ1-6; D not certain. The CDR3 spans 18 residues. CDR1 is LNHNV, CDR2 YYDKDF, per germline (reference sequence). The V end was cut by 2 bases, the J end by 0 bases, with 14 bases between. CDR3 DNA sequence: TGTGCCACCAGCAGAAGCCCCACCTCGAGCTCCTATAATTCACCCCTCCACTTT. Protein sequence: CATSRSPTSSSYNSPLHF.